The present TCR beta chain was sequenced within a study of molecular identifiers for immune sequencing clone quantification. TCRdb used MiXCR to reprocess the PCR reads, holding one entry per CDR3 protein. Of a few hundred thousand distinct CDR3 sequences listed, under 30% are singletons. This clonotype was observed at least ten times. Libraries of naive CD8 cells were prepared from around 18,000 to 910,000 sorted cells using 10%, 30% or 50% RNA. Using a CD8+CD4-CCR7+CD45RA+ phenotype, naive CD8 T cells were sorted. The TCR was taken from a human donor in good health. Some libraries in this study had Jurkat cell RNA spiked in. The sequenced material came from naive CD8+ T cells from blood, with Jurkat cell RNA spiked in. The subset denotes: FACS-sorted CD8+CD4-CCR7+CD45RA+ naive T cells.

The CDR3 here is CASTRESHRLYEQYF. CDR3 nucleotide sequence: TGTGCCAGCACCCGTGAGAGCCACAGACTTTACGAGCAGTACTTC. V gene TRBV5-5 combines with J gene TRBJ2-7; D is unresolved. The CDR3 extends over 15 amino acids. CDR1 SGHKS and CDR2 YYEKEE come from the germline V gene (reference sequence). Trimming removed 6 bases from V and 4 bases from J, with 20 bases in between.